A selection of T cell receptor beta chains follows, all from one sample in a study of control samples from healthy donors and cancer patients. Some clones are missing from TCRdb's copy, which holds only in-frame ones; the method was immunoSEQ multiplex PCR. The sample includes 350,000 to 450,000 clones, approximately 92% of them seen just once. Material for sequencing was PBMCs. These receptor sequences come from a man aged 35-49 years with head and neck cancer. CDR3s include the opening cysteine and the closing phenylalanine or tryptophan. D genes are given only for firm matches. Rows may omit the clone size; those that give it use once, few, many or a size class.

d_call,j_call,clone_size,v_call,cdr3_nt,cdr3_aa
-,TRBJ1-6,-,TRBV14,TGTGCCAGCAGCCAAGATGTCGGAAGGGCCGGTGGAATTCTGTCCCTCCACTTT,CASSQDVGRAGGILSLHF
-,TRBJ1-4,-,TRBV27,TGTGCCAGCAGTTTTGTCGCAACTAATGAAAAACTGTTTTTT,CASSFVATNEKLFF
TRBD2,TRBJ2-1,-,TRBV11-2,TGTGCCAGCAGCCCCCCCCGACTAGCCAGTGAGCAGTTCTTC,CASSPPRLASEQFF
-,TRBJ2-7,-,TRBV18,TGTGCCAGCTCACCTCTCTCGGGACCGTCCAATAACGAGCAGTACTTC,CASSPLSGPSNNEQYF
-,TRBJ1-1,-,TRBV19,TGTGCCAGTAGTATTGTTCAGAACACTGAAGCTTTCTTT,CASSIVQNTEAFF
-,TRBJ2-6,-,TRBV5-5,TGTGCCAGCAGCTTGGTCCACCTCTCTGGGGCCAACGTCCTGACTTTC,CASSLVHLSGANVLTF
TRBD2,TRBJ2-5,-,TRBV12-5,TGTGCTAGTGGGGGACTAGCAGAAGAGACCCAGTACTTC,CASGGLAEETQYF
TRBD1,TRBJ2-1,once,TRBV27,TGTGCCAGCAGTTTAAACGGACAGGGGCGCGTCAATGAGCAGTTCTTC,CASSLNGQGRVNEQFF
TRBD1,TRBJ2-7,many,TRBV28,TGTGCCAGCAGGCCACAGGGGGCAGCTCAGGAGCAGTACTTC,CASRPQGAAQEQYF
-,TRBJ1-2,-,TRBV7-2,TGTGCCAGCAGCTTAGTGTTATCGCGGGGCTACACCTTC,CASSLVLSRGYTF
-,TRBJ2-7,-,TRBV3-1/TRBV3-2,TGTGCCAGCAGCCAAGGCGGTTGGGGCGTCGAGCAGTACTTC,CASSQGGWGVEQYF
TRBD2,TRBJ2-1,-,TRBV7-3,TGTGCCAGCAGCCCCACGCGGGAGTATGAGCAGTTCTTC,CASSPTREYEQFF
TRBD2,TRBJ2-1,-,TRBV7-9,TGTGCCTGCCGGGGCGGGAGCTCCTACAATGAGCAGTTCTTC,CACRGGSSYNEQFF
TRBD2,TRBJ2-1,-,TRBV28,TGTGCCAGCAGTATAACCGGGACTAGCGGGAGGGCTCATGAGCAGTTCTTC,CASSITGTSGRAHEQFF
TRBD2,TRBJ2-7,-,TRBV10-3,TGTGCCATCAGTGAGTCGGTCGGACTAGCGGGCGAGCAGTACTTC,CAISESVGLAGEQYF
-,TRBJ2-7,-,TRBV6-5,TGTGCCAGCAACCCTTTGGGGAGCTCCTACGAGCAGTACTTC,CASNPLGSSYEQYF
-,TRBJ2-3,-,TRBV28,TGTGCCAGCAGTAAGGACCGACCGGCAGATACGCAGTATTTT,CASSKDRPADTQYF
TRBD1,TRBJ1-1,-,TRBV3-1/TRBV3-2,TGTGCCAGCAGCCGCAAAATAGCCGCAGGGGGGTTGAACACTGAAGCTTTCTTT,CASSRKIAAGGLNTEAFF
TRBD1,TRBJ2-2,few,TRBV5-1,TGCGCCAGCAGAACGTGGACAGGGGGCACCGGGGAGCTGTTTTTT,CASRTWTGGTGELFF
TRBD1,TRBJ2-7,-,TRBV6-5,TGTGCCAGCAGGGCGGGACAGGCCGTCTCCTACGAGCAGTACTTC,CASRAGQAVSYEQYF
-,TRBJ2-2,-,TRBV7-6,TGTGCCAGCACCCTACGCGGGTCTGGTGACACCGGGGAGCTGTTTTTT,CASTLRGSGDTGELFF
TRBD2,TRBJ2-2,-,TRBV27,TGTGCCAGCAGACAAGCGGGAGCTAGCACCGGGGAGCTGTTTTTT,CASRQAGASTGELFF
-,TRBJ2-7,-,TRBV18,TGTGCCAGCTCACCACCGAGCAACTCCTACGAGCAGTACTTC,CASSPPSNSYEQYF
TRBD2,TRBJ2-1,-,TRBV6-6,TGTGCCAGCAGCACCGAAAAGCGGGGCTACAATGAGCAGTTCTTC,CASSTEKRGYNEQFF
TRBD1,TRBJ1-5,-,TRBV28,TGTGCCAGCAGTTTCACCAGGGGGCCTAATCAGCCCCAGCATTTT,CASSFTRGPNQPQHF
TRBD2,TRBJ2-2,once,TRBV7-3,TGTGCCAGCAGCTTGACTAGCGGGAACGTTGTGGCCGGGGAGCTGTTTTTT,CASSLTSGNVVAGELFF
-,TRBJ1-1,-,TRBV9,TGTGCCAGCAGCGTAGGTCCAGGGAGGAGCACTGAAGCTTTCTTT,CASSVGPGRSTEAFF
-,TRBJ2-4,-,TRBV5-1,TGCGCCAGCAGCTCCTCCGACGACGAGCCCGGGGTAGGCATTCAGTACTTC,CASSSSDDEPGVGIQYF
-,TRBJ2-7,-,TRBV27,TGTGCCAGCAGTTTTACAGGGCCTACCTACGAGCAGTACTTC,CASSFTGPTYEQYF
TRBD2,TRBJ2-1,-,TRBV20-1,TGCAGTGCTAGTGGACTAGCGGGAGATAAGGCCGATGAGCAGTTCTTC,CSASGLAGDKADEQFF
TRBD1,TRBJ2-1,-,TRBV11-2,TGTGCCAGCACCCAGGGACAGGGGGCCTACAATGAGCAGTTCTTC,CASTQGQGAYNEQFF
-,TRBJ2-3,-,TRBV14,TGTGCCAGCAGCCAGTGGGGGCCTTTCACAGATACGCAGTATTTT,CASSQWGPFTDTQYF
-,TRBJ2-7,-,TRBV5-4,TGTGCCAGCTCCCCCGTTCAGACAGGCTACGAGCAGTACTTC,CASSPVQTGYEQYF
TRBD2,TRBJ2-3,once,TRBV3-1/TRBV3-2,TGTGCCAGCAGCCAAGAGGCGGGGGGGAGCACAGATACGCAGTATTTT,CASSQEAGGSTDTQYF
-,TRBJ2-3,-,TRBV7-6,TGTGCCAGCAGCTTAGTGGGCACAGATACGCAGTATTTT,CASSLVGTDTQYF
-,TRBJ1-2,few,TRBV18,TGTGCCAGCTCACCGCGAAAGGCGGATACCTATGGCTACACCTTC,CASSPRKADTYGYTF
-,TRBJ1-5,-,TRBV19,TGTGCCAGTAGACGAGGAGGGGACCAGCCCCAGCATTTT,CASRRGGDQPQHF
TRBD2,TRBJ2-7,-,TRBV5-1,TGCGCCAGCAGCTTGGCGATCGGACTAGACTCTTCGCCTTACGAGCAGTACTTC,CASSLAIGLDSSPYEQYF
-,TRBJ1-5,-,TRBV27,TGTGCCAGCAGTATGGGGCGTCAGCCCCAGCATTTT,CASSMGRQPQHF
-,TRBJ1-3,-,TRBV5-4,TGTGCCAGCAGCTCTCCTTCGCATGGAAACACCATATATTTT,CASSSPSHGNTIYF
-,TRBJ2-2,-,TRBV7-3,TGTGCCACCCAAGGCAGGGTGGGAGGCGGGGAGCTGTTTTTT,CATQGRVGGGELFF
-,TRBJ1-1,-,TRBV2,TGTGCCAGCAGTGACCGCCAGGGTTTCTTTAACACTGAAGCTTTCTTT,CASSDRQGFFNTEAFF
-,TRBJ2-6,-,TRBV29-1,TGCAGCGTTGGGTCTTCCAGGTCTGGGGCCAACGTCCTGACTTTC,CSVGSSRSGANVLTF
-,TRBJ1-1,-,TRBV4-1,TGCGCCAGCAGCCAAGGCTTCGGCCGAGGGAACACTGAAGCTTTCTTT,CASSQGFGRGNTEAFF
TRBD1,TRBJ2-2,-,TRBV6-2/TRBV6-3,TGTGCCACCATCCCAGGGGGCGCGAACACCGGGGAGCTGTTTTTT,CATIPGGANTGELFF
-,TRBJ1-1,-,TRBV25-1,TGTGCCAGCAGGGGGCTATCGGGTACTGAAGCTTTCTTT,CASRGLSGTEAFF
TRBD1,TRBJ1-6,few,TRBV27,TGTGCCAGCAGTTTATCTTTCTTAGGGGGCTCACCCCTCCACTTT,CASSLSFLGGSPLHF
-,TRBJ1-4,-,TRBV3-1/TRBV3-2,TGTGCCAGCAGCCAAGGGCCCGACGAAAAACTGTTTTTT,CASSQGPDEKLFF
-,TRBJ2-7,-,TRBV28,TGTGCCAGCAGTTTGGGCAGGGAAATCGAGCAGTACTTC,CASSLGREIEQYF
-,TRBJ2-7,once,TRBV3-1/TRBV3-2,TGTGCCAGCAGCCAAGATCGGGGGATCCCAACCTACGAGCAGTACTTC,CASSQDRGIPTYEQYF
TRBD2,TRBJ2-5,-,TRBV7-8,TGTGCCAGTAGGGGGTTAGCGGGAGGGCCGGAGACCCAGTACTTC,CASRGLAGGPETQYF
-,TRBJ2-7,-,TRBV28,TGTGCCAGCAGGCGGGACAGCTCCTACGAGCAGTACTTC,CASRRDSSYEQYF
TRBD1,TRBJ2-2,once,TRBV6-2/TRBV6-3,TGTGCCAGCAGTTCCCGGGACAGGGGGCGATCCGGGGAGCTGTTTTTT,CASSSRDRGRSGELFF
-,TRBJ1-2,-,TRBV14,TGTGCCAGCAGCCAAGATTCCAGGGGAGGCTACACCTTC,CASSQDSRGGYTF
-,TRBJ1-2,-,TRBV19,TGTGCCACCCGGGGTTTGAACTATGGCTACACCTTC,CATRGLNYGYTF